The entry below gives a single T cell receptor (beta chain) sequence along with its context. Its antigen target is currently unknown. Base qualities are not recorded, but no much larger clone differs from it by a single base. The immunoSEQ Assay, a bias-controlled multiplex PCR, was used to amplify TCRbeta CDR3 regions from genomic DNA. As for the authors' bioinformatics: Nucleated cell counts per sample were estimated from amplification of reference gene primers within the assay. To quantify the absolute abundance of each unique TCRbeta CDR3 rearrangement, sequence reads were collapsed and filtered. For each sample, productive Simpson clonality was calculated as the square root of Simpson's diversity index over productive rearrangements. TCRdb holds this immuneACCESS table with in-frame rearrangements only. Some clones are missing; in checked studies, unresolved V genes explain under half, and the rest has no known cause. That table furnishes V, J and clone size, whereas the DNA furnished D and trimming. The sample yields about 50,000 clones; approximately 86% were counted once. Over 15% of the sample comes from the top ten.

CDR3 length: 16 amino acids, cysteine to phenylalanine. The CDR3 DNA has 48 bases and is translated from base 1. The germline V gene specifies SGHRS as CDR1 and YFSETQ as CDR2. Trimming takes 4 bases from V and 1 base from J, and the germline ends sit 15 bases apart. Each collaborating institution followed its own protocols to collect whole blood in K2EDTA tubes. For TCRbeta analysis, collaborator samples were shipped as frozen whole blood, as isolated PBMCs, or as DNA extracted from either sample type. This sample stems from a study of blood T cell repertoires in COVID-19 (dated by TCRdb to about 2020). Broadly, across the study: Collaborator samples came from the United States, Italy and Spain and covered acute and convalescent phases of COVID-19. The prospective study material was composed of cDNA or gDNA derived from T cells, B-cell-depleted T cells, or PBMCs. The dataset comprised deeply sampled blood TCRbeta repertoires from subjects exposed to, actively infected with, or recovered from COVID-19. The repertoires were released in a freely available public database intended as a resource for research on the immune response to SARS-CoV-2. Samples were obtained from the ongoing ImmuneRACE study (first 160 participants) and from 1,200 or so subjects provided by 6 global collaborators. Sample metadata almost always included a de-identified subject ID, COVID-19 status, age in years and sex. Where HLA class I and class II types were available, the types were taken from metadata supplied by the sample provider, not from assay-based typing.

Overall results and qualifications from the work: The amount of clinical and demographic metadata varied by source and participant and was provided uncurated.

This sequence originates from a man aged 35-49 years with acute or convalescent COVID-19. Source material: peripheral blood. The chain was built from TRBV5-1 and TRBJ2-1; possibly the D gene is TRBD2, per 6 matching bases. The CDR3 here reads CASSPLLAGSYNEQFF. The DNA sequence is given as TGCGCCAGCAGCCCGTTATTGGCGGGATCCTACAATGAGCAGTTCTTC. Reference TRBV5-1 and TRBJ2-1 proteins supply the regions before and after the CDR3; the full variable domain is: KAGVTQTPRYLIKTRGQQVTLSCSPISGHRSVSWYQQTPGQGLQFLFEYFSETQRNKGNFPGRFSGRQFSNSRSEMNVSTLELGDSALYLCASSPLLAGSYNEQFFGPGTRLTVL.